The following is a T cell receptor beta chain sequence with its context. The antigen is not known. This sample is drawn from a study of long-term antiretroviral therapy in people with HIV. Whole-study results and caveats: Older ART regimens were possibly in use when the blood was collected between about 2004 and 2018. Controls had broader CDR3 length ranges than HIV repertoires did.

Survey level was the resolution at which the v3.0 immunoSEQ assay ran. TCRdb's table, derived via immunoSEQ multiplex PCR, lists solely in-frame clones and lacks some. In the table there are 20,000 to 30,000 clones, approximately 90% of which are singletons. Treatment for every participant with HIV took place in the United States. Germline V gene sequence: CDR1 MNHEY, CDR2 SMNVEV (reference sequence). This CDR3 has 15 residues. V was shortened by 0 bases and J by 8 bases, with 16 bases between the two germline ends. The sequence was collected from a man aged 45-65 years with HIV. This specimen was unsorted PBMCs, taken 1.8 years before starting antiretroviral therapy. The gene calls are TRBV27 and TRBJ1-2; a possible D gene is TRBD1 (6 bases). The CDR3, as DNA: TGTGCCAGCAGTTTATCCAGGGGAGGTTCATCCGGCTACACCTTC. Translation gives CASSLSRGGSSGYTF.